These T cell receptor beta chains were read from a single sample in a study of T cells in Graves' hyperthyroidism and ophthalmopathy. TCRdb re-called the multiplex PCR reads with MiXCR, one entry per CDR3 protein. The sample carries over 450,000 distinct CDR3 sequences, approximately 17% recorded once. Sequencing was carried out using blood. The receptors were sampled from a young woman with Graves' ophthalmopathy. Both conserved end residues are part of each CDR3. The order of the fields is clone size, J gene, D gene, V gene, CDR3 protein, CDR3 DNA. D genes are given only for firm matches. Some rows mark clone size as missing; the rest say once, few, many or name a class of expanded clone.

few,TRBJ1-2,TRBD1,TRBV12-3/TRBV12-4,CASSIETGGGYTF,TGTGCCAGCAGTATTGAGACAGGGGGAGGCTACACCTTC
-,TRBJ2-1,TRBD2,TRBV29-1,CSGVGLAGINYNEQFF,TGCAGCGGGGTAGGACTAGCGGGAATAAACTACAATGAGCAGTTCTTC
few,TRBJ2-1,-,TRBV19,CASSIVGQNNEQFF,TGTGCCAGTAGTATAGTTGGGCAGAACAATGAGCAGTTCTTC
many,TRBJ1-1,TRBD1,TRBV20-1,CSASQARQGARAEAFF,TGCAGTGCTAGTCAAGCGCGACAGGGGGCGCGCGCTGAAGCTTTCTTT
many,TRBJ2-3,-,TRBV6-1,CASSRNTGSYTDTQYF,TGTGCCAGCAGTCGCAATACCGGGTCCTACACAGATACGCAGTATTTT
-,TRBJ1-2,-,TRBV3-1,CASSQDLQQGVRYTF,TGTGCCAGCAGCCAAGATCTCCAGCAGGGAGTACGCTACACCTTC
many,TRBJ1-3,-,TRBV11-2,CASSLDLPGPGYSGNTIYF,TGTGCCAGCAGCTTAGATCTTCCAGGTCCGGGCTACTCTGGAAACACCATATATTTT
many,TRBJ2-2,-,TRBV30,CAWSVLVWDTGELFF,TGTGCCTGGAGTGTACTGGTGTGGGACACCGGGGAGCTGTTTTTT
many,TRBJ2-3,TRBD2,TRBV2,CASKRLASSTDTQYF,TGTGCCAGCAAAAGACTAGCTTCTAGCACAGATACGCAGTATTTT
few,TRBJ2-1,TRBD1,TRBV5-6,CASSLANSDREFLDEQFF,TGTGCCAGCAGCTTGGCCAATTCGGACAGGGAATTTTTGGACGAGCAGTTCTTC
many,TRBJ1-1,-,TRBV6-1,CASSVQGYVSEAFF,TGTGCCAGCAGTGTACAAGGGTATGTTTCTGAAGCTTTCTTT
few,TRBJ1-1,-,TRBV19,CASSGRIMNTEAFF,TGTGCCAGTAGTGGACGGATCATGAACACTGAAGCTTTCTTT
few,TRBJ2-1,TRBD2,TRBV6-5,CASSYSVLAGGGNEQFF,TGTGCCAGCAGTTACTCCGTCCTAGCGGGGGGGGGAAATGAGCAGTTCTTC